Shown below are 7 T cell receptor beta chains from a single sample sequenced in a study of blood T cell repertoires in COVID-19. The table came from immunoSEQ multiplex PCR; TCRdb's copy has only in-frame clones and leaves some out. The table lists tens of thousands of clones, about 91% of them singletons. The sequenced sample consisted of peripheral blood. The receptors shown here come from a woman older than 75 with acute or convalescent COVID-19.

This chain links TRBV10-1 with TRBJ1-1, with 8 positions matching TRBD1. The V segment lost 5 bases and the J segment 5 bases; nucleotides outside the gene matches: 10. Germline values: CDR1 WNHNN, CDR2 SYGVQD (reference sequence). The CDR3 runs to 15 residues. CDR3 DNA: TGCGCCAGCAGTACTTCAGGACAGGGAGGGACTGAAGCTTTCTTT. Its translation: CASSTSGQGGTEAFF.

This clone was seen just once. This rearrangement joins TRBV7-2 to TRBJ1-3; no clear D. The CDR3 extends over 16 amino acids. The germline V gene encodes CDR1 SGHTA and CDR2 FQGNSA. Trimming shortened V by 1 base and J by 5 bases, and 15 bases separated the two germline ends. DNA of the CDR3: TGTGCCAGCAGCTTAGACAGCTCCCCCCCGAGAAACACCATATATTTT. Translation gives CASSLDSSPPRNTIYF.

The chain has TRBV10-3 and TRBJ1-1; perhaps TRBD1 as D (6 bases). Germline CDR1 ENHRY, CDR2 SYGVKD. The germline V and J ends were trimmed by 6 bases and 4 bases, with 12 bases remaining between them. This CDR3 is 13 amino acids long. The chain's CDR3 is CAISRQESTEAFF. The CDR3 DNA is TGTGCCATCAGCCGACAGGAAAGCACTGAAGCTTTCTTT.

V usage is TRBV24-1 and J usage is TRBJ2-3; 7 nucleotides line up with TRBD1. V lost 4 bases to trimming and J lost 2 bases; unmatched junction nucleotides: 5. Germline CDR1 reads KGHDR; CDR2 reads SFDVKD. The CDR3 runs to 15 residues. The CDR3 sequence: CATSDPTGPTDTQYF. For the CDR3, the DNA is TGTGCCACCAGTGACCCGACAGGGCCCACAGATACGCAGTATTTT.

The V gene is TRBV4-2, the J gene TRBJ1-2; tentative D call: TRBD1 (6 bases). Trimming shortened V by 6 bases and J by 3 bases, and 17 bases separated the two germline ends. The V gene's germline CDR1 is LGHNA and CDR2 YNFKEQ. The CDR3 contains 15 residues. CDR3 loop: CASRRGWGAHYGYTF. The CDR3 bases are TGTGCCAGCAGGAGGGGGTGGGGAGCACACTATGGCTACACCTTC.

In nucleotides, the CDR3 is TGTGCCAGCAGCGTTGACAGGGACAATGAGCAGTTCTTC. Translating gives CASSVDRDNEQFF. V gene TRBV11-2 combines with J gene TRBJ2-1, with TRBD1 matching over 7 bases. Germline-derived CDR1 and CDR2 are SGHAT and FQNNGV. With 5 bases clipped from V and 5 bases from J, the junction kept 3 bases outside the gene matches. This CDR3 is built from 13 residues.

The rearrangement uses TRBV6-2 or TRBV6-3 and TRBJ2-1; a weak D match, TRBD2 (6 bases). This CDR3 is 14 amino acids long. The germline V and J ends were trimmed by 0 bases and 7 bases, with 10 bases remaining between them. CDR1 MNHEY and CDR2 SVGEGT come from the germline V gene. The CDR3 region has the DNA TGTGCCAGCAGTTACTCGGAGGGGTCGAATGAGCAGTTCTTC. Its protein product is CASSYSEGSNEQFF.